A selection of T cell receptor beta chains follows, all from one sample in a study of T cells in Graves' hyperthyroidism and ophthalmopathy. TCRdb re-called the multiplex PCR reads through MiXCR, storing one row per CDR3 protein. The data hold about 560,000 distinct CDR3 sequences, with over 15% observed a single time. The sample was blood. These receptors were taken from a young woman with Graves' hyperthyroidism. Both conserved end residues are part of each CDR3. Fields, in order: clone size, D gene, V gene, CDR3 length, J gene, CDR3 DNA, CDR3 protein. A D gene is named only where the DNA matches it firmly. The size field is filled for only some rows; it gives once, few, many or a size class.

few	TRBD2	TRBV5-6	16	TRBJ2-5	TGTGCCAGCAGGGCCAGACTAGCGGGAGTTGTAGAGACCCAGTACTTC	CASRARLAGVVETQYF
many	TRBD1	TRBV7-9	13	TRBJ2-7	TGTGCCAGCAGCGGTCGACAGGGGGCCGAGCAGTACTTC	CASSGRQGAEQYF
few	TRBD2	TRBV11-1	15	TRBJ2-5	TGTGCCAGCAGCCCTAAGGGACTAGCGGGAGAGACCCAGTACTTC	CASSPKGLAGETQYF
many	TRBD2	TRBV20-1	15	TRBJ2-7	TGCAGTGCTAGGACCTCACTAGCGGCTGGGTACGAGCAGTACTTC	CSARTSLAAGYEQYF
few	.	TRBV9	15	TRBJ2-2	TGTGCCAGCAGCGTAGAGGAACGGGCGGGAGGGGAGCTGTTTTTT	CASSVEERAGGELFF
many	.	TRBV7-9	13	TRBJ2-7	TGTGCCAGCAGCATCGGACCCAACTACGAGCAGTACTTC	CASSIGPNYEQYF
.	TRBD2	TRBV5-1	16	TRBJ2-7	TGCGCCAGCAGCGCAAGACTAGCGGGAGTTGCCCACGAGCAGTACTTC	CASSARLAGVAHEQYF
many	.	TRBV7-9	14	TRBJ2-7	TGTGCCAGCACCAATGGGGCAGGTGCCTACGAGCAGTACTTC	CASTNGAGAYEQYF
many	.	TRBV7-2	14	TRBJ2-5	TGTGCCAGCAGCTTAGCATGGAGCCAAGAGACCCAGTACTTC	CASSLAWSQETQYF
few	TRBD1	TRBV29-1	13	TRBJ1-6	TGCAGCGTTGGGACAGGAAGGAATTCACCCCTCCACTTT	CSVGTGRNSPLHF
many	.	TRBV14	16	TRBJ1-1	TGTGCCAGCAGCCAAGACGTTAAAAAGAGGCACACTGAAGCTTTCTTT	CASSQDVKKRHTEAFF
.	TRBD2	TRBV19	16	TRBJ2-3	TGTGCCATAGGACTAGCGGGAGGCAACCCCACAGATACGCAGTATTTT	CAIGLAGGNPTDTQYF
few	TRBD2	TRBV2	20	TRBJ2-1	TGTGCCAGCTCACCACGACCTGGACTAGCGGGAGGGCCAGGAAGCAATGAGCAGTTCTTC	CASSPRPGLAGGPGSNEQFF
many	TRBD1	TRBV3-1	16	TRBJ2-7	TGTGCCAGCAGCCCGACCGGGACAGGATCCTCCTACGAGCAGTACTTC	CASSPTGTGSSYEQYF
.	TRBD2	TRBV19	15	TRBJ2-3	TGTGCCAGTAAAAGACTAGCGGGACTCACAGATACGCAGTATTTT	CASKRLAGLTDTQYF
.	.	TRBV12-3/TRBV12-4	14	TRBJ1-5	TGTGCCAGCAGCCAAGTCTCAGGTCAGGGGCCCCAGCATTTT	CASSQVSGQGPQHF
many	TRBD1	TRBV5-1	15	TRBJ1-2	TGCGCCAGCAGCTTGGACGGACAGGTTCTCTATGGCTACACCTTC	CASSLDGQVLYGYTF
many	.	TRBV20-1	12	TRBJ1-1	TGCAGTGCTAGAGATCTTACGGGTGGAACTTTCTTT	CSARDLTGGTFF
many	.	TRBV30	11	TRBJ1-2	TGTGCCTGGGACAGGAACTATGGCTACACCTTC	CAWDRNYGYTF
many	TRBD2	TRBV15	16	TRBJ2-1	TGTGCCACCAGCAGAGATCTTGCGGGAGCTTACAATGAGCAGTTCTTC	CATSRDLAGAYNEQFF
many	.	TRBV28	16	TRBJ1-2	TGTGCCAGCTATTGGGGGCCAGCCCAAACTGACTATGGCTACACCTTC	CASYWGPAQTDYGYTF
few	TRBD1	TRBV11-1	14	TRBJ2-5	TGTGCCAGCAACGACAGGGGCAGGGAGGAGACCCAGTACTTC	CASNDRGREETQYF
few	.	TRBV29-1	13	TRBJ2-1	TGCAGCGTCGATAAGGTCTCCTACAATGAGCAGTTCTTC	CSVDKVSYNEQFF
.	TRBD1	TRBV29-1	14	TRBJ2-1	TGCAGCGTTGTTCTCGACAGGGGCCACAATGAGCAGTTCTTC	CSVVLDRGHNEQFF
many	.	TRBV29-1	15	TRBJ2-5	TGCAGCGCCCGATATAGGACCTTGGCTGATGGAACCCAGTACTTC	CSARYRTLADGTQYF
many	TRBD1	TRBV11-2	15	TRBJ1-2	TGTGCCAGCAGCGCCCACCGGGACAGGGACTATGGCTACACCTTC	CASSAHRDRDYGYTF
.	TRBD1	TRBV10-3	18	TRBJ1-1	TGTGCCATCAGTGAGTCTGGGACAGGGAGAAACATGAACACTGAAGCTTTCTTT	CAISESGTGRNMNTEAFF
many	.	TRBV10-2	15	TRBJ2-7	TGCGCCAGCAGTGACGGGATAGCGGTGTTCTACGAGCAGTACTTC	CASSDGIAVFYEQYF
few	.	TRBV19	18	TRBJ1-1	TGTGCCAGTAGTACCCCAGGACGGAACGCCCAGGGGAACACTGAAGCTTTCTTT	CASSTPGRNAQGNTEAFF
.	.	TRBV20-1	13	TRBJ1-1	TGCAGTGCTAGGGCGGACGGGAACACTGAAGCTTTCTTT	CSARADGNTEAFF
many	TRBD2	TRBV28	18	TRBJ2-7	TGTGCTTCCCGCCCCTTGACTAGCGGGAGGGACCGAACCTACGAGCAGTACTTC	CASRPLTSGRDRTYEQYF
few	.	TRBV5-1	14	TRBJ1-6	TGCGCCAGCAGCTTCTTAGGGGCGAATTCACCCCTCCACTTT	CASSFLGANSPLHF
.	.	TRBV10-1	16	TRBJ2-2	TGCGCCAGCAGTGGCGAAGGGGGGACAAACACCGGGGAGCTGTTTTTT	CASSGEGGTNTGELFF
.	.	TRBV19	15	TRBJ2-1	TGTGCCAGTACCGCAACTAGTTCGGCGCTGAATGAGCAGTTCTTC	CASTATSSALNEQFF
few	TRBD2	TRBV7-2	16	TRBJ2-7	TGTGCCAGCAGCTTAATATTAGCGGGGGGGTACTACGAGCAGTACTTC	CASSLILAGGYYEQYF
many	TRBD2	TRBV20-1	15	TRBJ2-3	TGCAGTGCTAGAGAGGCTAGCGGGCACCCAGATACGCAGTATTTT	CSAREASGHPDTQYF
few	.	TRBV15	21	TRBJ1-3	TGTGCCACCAGCAGCGGACCTGGACGGCCAGAGTGGGGGAGCTCTGGAAACACCATATATTTT	CATSSGPGRPEWGSSGNTIYF
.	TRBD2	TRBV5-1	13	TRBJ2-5	TGCGCCAGCAGCTCGGCGGGGGTAGAGACCCAGTACTTC	CASSSAGVETQYF
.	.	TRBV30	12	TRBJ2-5	TGTGCCTGGACGTCCGAGGCAGAGACCCAGTACTTC	CAWTSEAETQYF
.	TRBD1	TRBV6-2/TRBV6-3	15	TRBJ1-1	TGTGCCAGCAGTGGCCCGGGACAGGGGAGGACTGAAGCTTTCTTT	CASSGPGQGRTEAFF
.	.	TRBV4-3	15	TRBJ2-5	TGCGCCAGCAGCCAAGGGCGGGGTCTAGGAGAGACCCAGTACTTC	CASSQGRGLGETQYF
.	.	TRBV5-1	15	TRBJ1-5	TGCGCCAGCAGCTTGGATGGGGAGAGCAATCAGCCCCAGCATTTT	CASSLDGESNQPQHF